The 5 T cell receptor beta chains given below trace back to one sample, sequenced in a study of T cell changes during pregnancy in multiple sclerosis. Only in-frame clones appear in the TCRdb table, and some are missing; sequencing was by immunoSEQ multiplex PCR. The repertoire includes about 57,000 clones, roughly 93% of them detected once, and about 1.7% sits in the top ten. The sample consisted of peripheral blood, taken after pregnancy. The receptors stem from a female donor with multiple sclerosis, enrolled in a pregnancy study.

The V and J genes are TRBV5-4 and TRBJ1-1; the D gene is possibly TRBD1 (6 bases). V lost 2 bases to trimming and J lost 10 bases, with 24 bases between them. Germline V gene sequence: CDR1 SGHNT, CDR2 YYREEE (reference sequence). This CDR3 has 16 amino acids. The CDR3 DNA follows: TGTGCCAGCAGCTTTAATAGGGCCAGGGGAGGGACCGGAGCTTTCTTT. Residues: CASSFNRARGGTGAFF.

The V call is TRBV5-1, the J call TRBJ2-7; no clear D gene. V dropped 5 bases and J dropped 0 bases, with 12 bases sitting between them. The CDR3 is made up of 14 amino acids. Germline values: CDR1 SGHRS, CDR2 YFSETQ. For the CDR3, the DNA is TGCGCCAGCAGGACCGAATACAGCTCCTACGAGCAGTACTTC. It encodes CASRTEYSSYEQYF. The full variable domain, with the rest looked up from reference TRBV5-1 and TRBJ2-7, is KAGVTQTPRYLIKTRGQQVTLSCSPISGHRSVSWYQQTPGQGLQFLFEYFSETQRNKGNFPGRFSGRQFSNSRSEMNVSTLELGDSALYLCASRTEYSSYEQYFGPGTRLTVT.

V and J are TRBV5-1 and TRBJ2-3; no clear D. The V gene's germline CDR1 is SGHRS and CDR2 YFSETQ. The length of the CDR3 is 16 residues. Trimming took 2 bases from V and 4 from J, leaving 17 bases between them. CDR3 DNA: TGCGCCAGCAGCTTAGACGGCGGTTCCGGTTCAGATACGCAGTATTTT. Translating gives CASSLDGGSGSDTQYF. Variable domain in full (rest from reference TRBV5-1 and TRBJ2-3): KAGVTQTPRYLIKTRGQQVTLSCSPISGHRSVSWYQQTPGQGLQFLFEYFSETQRNKGNFPGRFSGRQFSNSRSEMNVSTLELGDSALYLCASSLDGGSGSDTQYFGPGTRLTVL.

This sequence joins TRBV4-1 and TRBJ1-2, with a tentative D call TRBD1 (6 bases). Between the trimmed V and J ends, which lost 0 bases and 4 bases, there was a span of 12 bases. The germline V gene encodes CDR1 MGHRA and CDR2 YSYEKL. The CDR3 has 15 residues. This CDR3 reads CASSQDGRGGYGYTF. CDR3 DNA: TGCGCCAGCAGCCAAGATGGCAGGGGTGGCTATGGCTACACCTTC.

Worth noting for this clone: This may be a read error: a much more frequent sequence differs by one nucleotide. This specimen includes other DNA sequences encoding the same CDR3. The rearrangement joins TRBV6-5 to TRBJ2-2, with TRBD2 matching 11 bases. The CDR3 contains 16 residues. The germline V gene encodes CDR1 MNHEY and CDR2 SVGAGI. The CDR3 bases are TGCGCCAGCAGTTACCTAACTAGCGGGAGACCCGGGGAGCTGTTTTTT. Protein sequence: CASSYLTSGRPGELFF.